The 17 T cell receptor beta chains given below trace back to one sample, sequenced in a study of T cells in Graves' hyperthyroidism and ophthalmopathy. Authors of the study amplified TCR beta CDR3 regions from RNA transcripts. The HTBI primer set drove a first-round RT-PCR of the TCR CDR3. TCRdb recomputed calls from the multiplex PCR reads with MiXCR, one row per CDR3 protein. The sample yields approximately 510,000 distinct CDR3 sequences, over 45% seen once. Sequencing was performed on peripheral blood or thyroid tissue (not recorded which). The receptors were gathered from an adult woman with Graves' disease, either hyperthyroidism or ophthalmopathy (not recorded which).

This chain uses TRBV15 with TRBJ2-2; the match to TRBD2 covers 15 bases. The germline V gene encodes CDR1 LNHNV and CDR2 YYDKDF (reference sequence). CDR3 length: 17 amino acids. J was trimmed by 6 bases and V by 7 bases; bases with no gene match: 9. This chain's CDR3 is CATTAGLAGGRAGELFF. The CDR3 coding sequence is TGTGCCACCACCGCGGGACTAGCGGGAGGACGTGCCGGGGAGCTGTTTTTT.

The genes are TRBV9 and TRBJ2-5; D remains unclear. V was shortened by 7 bases and J by 0 bases, with 4 bases between the two germline ends. CDR3 length: 11 residues. CDR1 is SGDLS, CDR2 YYNGEE, per germline. The CDR3, as DNA: TGTGCCAGCCCCAACCAAGAGACCCAGTACTTC. Translation gives CASPNQETQYF.

This clonotype came up many times. This chain links TRBV15 with TRBJ1-1, with 8 bases aligning to TRBD1. Per the germline V gene, CDR1 is LNHNV and CDR2 is YYDKDF (reference sequence). The CDR3 runs to 11 residues. With V trimmed by 7 bases and J by 7 bases, 2 bases remained unmatched. The chain's CDR3 is CATTGGNEAFF. The CDR3 bases are TGTGCCACCACAGGGGGCAATGAAGCTTTCTTT.

The rearrangement links TRBV15 to TRBJ2-7; 11 bases are a match to TRBD2. CDR1 and CDR2 from the germline V gene are LNHNV and YYDKDF (reference sequence). CDR3 length: 13 amino acids. J lost 2 bases, V lost 9 bases, and 3 bases had no gene match. CDR3 protein: CATKTSGAYEQYF. The CDR3, as DNA: TGTGCCACAAAGACTAGCGGGGCCTACGAGCAGTACTTC.

This clonotype was found many times. The rearrangement uses TRBV11-2 and TRBJ2-5; 11 bases line up with TRBD2. V trimming: 1 base; J trimming: 0 bases; junction bases outside the gene matches: 4. Germline V gene sequence: CDR1 SGHAT, CDR2 FQNNGV. The CDR3 extends over 17 amino acids. CDR3 sequence (DNA): TGTGCCAGCAGCTTAGGGCTAGCGGGAGGAGACCAAGAGACCCAGTACTTC. It specifies CASSLGLAGGDQETQYF.

This clonotype is a singleton in its sample. The chain recombines TRBV29-1 with TRBJ2-5, with D possibly being TRBD2 (7 bases). Germline values: CDR1 SQVTM, CDR2 ANQGSEA. The CDR3 has 17 amino acids. Trimming pared 4 bases from V and 5 bases from J, leaving 26 bases between. The CDR3 coding sequence is TGCAGCGTTGGAGGTGTGGGGGGGGCCCGACCCGGGGAGACCCAGTACTTC. This encodes CSVGGVGGARPGETQYF.

The chain couples TRBV2 to TRBJ2-2; D might be TRBD2 (6 bases). Germline-derived CDR1 and CDR2 are SNHLY and FYNNEI. This CDR3 region has 14 residues. The V gene lost 8 bases and the J gene lost 7 bases, with 17 bases spanning the gap. As DNA, the CDR3 is TGTGCCAGCGGTCGGGAGCGACGAGTCGGGGAGCTGTTTTTT. Its translation is CASGRERRVGELFF. The full variable domain, completed using reference TRBV2 and TRBJ2-2, is EPEVTQTPSHQVTQMGQEVILRCVPISNHLYFYWYRQILGQKVEFLVSFYNNEISEKSEIFDDQFSVERPDGSNFTLKIRSTKLEDSAMYFCASGRERRVGELFFGEGSRLTVL.

The gene calls are TRBV11-2 and TRBJ2-7; D unclear. Germline assignment: CDR1 SGHAT and CDR2 FQNNGV. Trimming shortened V by 3 bases and J by 4 bases, and 1 base separated the two germline ends. CDR3 length equals 10 residues. This CDR3 reads CASSLYEQYF. CDR3 sequence (DNA): TGTGCCAGCAGCTTGTACGAGCAGTACTTC. The full variable domain, completed using reference TRBV11-2 and TRBJ2-7, is EAGVAQSPRYKIIEKRQSVAFWCNPISGHATLYWYQQILGQGPKLLIQFQNNGVVDDSQLPKDRFSAERLKGVDSTLKIQPAKLEDSAVYLCASSLYEQYFGPGTRLTVT.

In the case of this clonotype: The junction and the germline gene differ at one end; a read error may be behind it. The V gene is TRBV10-2, the J gene TRBJ2-2; possible D gene TRBD1, 6 bases. Germline CDR1 reads WSHSY; CDR2 reads SAAADI. The CDR3 is made up of 17 amino acids. The CDR3 protein is CASSEGALGQNTGELFF. The CDR3 DNA sequence: TGTGCCAGCAGTGAAGGGGCTTTGGGACAGAACACCGGGGAGCTGTTTTTT.

This clonotype occurred once. The V call is TRBV29-1, the J call TRBJ2-7; D may be TRBD1 or TRBD2 (5 bases each). The germline V gene encodes CDR1 SQVTM and CDR2 ANQGSEA. CDR3 length: 9 amino acids. V shed 8 bases and J shed 7 bases, with 9 bases lying between them. The DNA for the CDR3 is TGCAGCCATGGGGGTGAGCAGTACTTC. Translating gives CSHGGEQYF.

This clonotype is medium-sized within its sample. The chain combines TRBV7-9 with TRBJ1-6; D remains unclear. The V gene lost 4 bases and the J gene lost 8 bases, with 15 bases spanning the gap. The CDR3 has 15 amino acids. Per the germline V gene, CDR1 is SEHNR and CDR2 is FQNEAQ (reference sequence). The CDR3 region has the DNA TGTGCCAGCAGCTCCTCCGCCGGAGCGTATTCACCCCTCCACTTT. Amino acid sequence: CASSSSAGAYSPLHF.

The chain recombines TRBV2 with TRBJ2-7; unclear D gene. V was clipped by 4 bases and J by 3 bases, with 7 bases between them. CDR3 size: 12 residues. Germline V gives CDR1 SNHLY, CDR2 FYNNEI. Written as DNA, the CDR3 is TGTGCCAGCAGTGGCGTGAGCTACGAGCAGTACTTC. Translating gives CASSGVSYEQYF.

V and J are TRBV7-9 and TRBJ1-2, with unresolved D. This CDR3 is built from 16 residues. The germline V and J ends were trimmed by 3 bases and 4 bases, with 18 bases remaining between them. Germline CDR1 and CDR2: SEHNR and FQNEAQ (reference sequence). DNA of the CDR3: TGTGCCAGCAGCTTGTCGTATGGAGAGGCAAGCTATGGCTACACCTTC. This encodes CASSLSYGEASYGYTF.

The rearrangement links TRBV9 to TRBJ1-2; D gene ambiguous. The CDR3 extends over 15 amino acids. Germline V gene lookup returns CDR1 SGDLS and CDR2 YYNGEE. V lost 4 bases, J lost 4 bases, and 17 bases lay in between. CDR3 residues: CASSSHTASLYGYTF. As DNA, the CDR3 is TGTGCCAGCAGCAGCCACACAGCCTCTCTCTATGGCTACACCTTC.

In its sample, this clonotype was seen many times. The chain has TRBV2 and TRBJ2-5; 8 nucleotides match TRBD2. The CDR3 totals 14 residues. Germline V gives CDR1 SNHLY, CDR2 FYNNEI. V was pared by 7 bases and J by 5 bases, with 9 bases of the junction left unmatched. DNA of the CDR3: TGTGCCAGCATGATGAAGCGGGAGAGGGAGACCCAGTACTTC. It yields the protein CASMMKRERETQYF.

At least ten counts were recorded for this clonotype. The V call is TRBV14, the J call TRBJ1-2; possible D gene TRBD1, 5 bases. The CDR3 extends over 13 amino acids. The V gene's germline CDR1 is SGHDN and CDR2 FVKESK. The V and J ends lost 1 base and 4 bases respectively, with 7 bases between them. As DNA, the CDR3 is TGTGCCAGCAGCCAAGGACAGACCTATGGCTACACCTTC. As protein: CASSQGQTYGYTF. Variable domain in full (rest from reference TRBV14 and TRBJ1-2): EAGVTQFPSHSVIEKGQTVTLRCDPISGHDNLYWYRRVMGKEIKFLLHFVKESKQDESGMPNNRFLAERTGGTYSTLKVQPAELEDSGVYFCASSQGQTYGYTFGSGTRLTVV.

This clonotype showed up many times. V is TRBV19 and J is TRBJ2-2; 7 bases are shared with TRBD2. V dropped 6 bases and J dropped 5; count of bases not matched to a gene: 6. There are 14 residues in the CDR3. Germline V lookup: CDR1 LNHDA, CDR2 SQIVND (reference sequence). CDR3 sequence reads: CASRQSSGTGELFF. The CDR3 DNA is TGTGCCAGTAGGCAGAGTAGCGGGACCGGGGAGCTGTTTTTT.